These T cell receptor beta chains were read from a single sample in a study of OX40 agonist ivuxolimab in advanced cancers. Profiled with immunoSEQ multiplex PCR; TCRdb holds only in-frame clones, not every one. The sample includes 15,000 to 20,000 clones, roughly 88% of them seen just once. The input for sequencing was CD4+ or CD8+ T cells sorted from blood, taken in a trial of the OX40 agonist ivuxolimab. These receptor sequences come from an adult with an advanced solid tumor such as melanoma, head and neck, liver or kidney cancer. CDR3s include the opening cysteine and the closing phenylalanine or tryptophan. The D gene is left open where the match is weak. Not every row has a clone size; where given, it reads once, few, many or a size class.

j_call d_call v_call clone_size cdr3_nt cdr3_aa
TRBJ1-2 NA TRBV4-3 NA TGCGCCAGCAGCCAAGTATTAGGGTCGGCTGGCTACACCTTC CASSQVLGSAGYTF
TRBJ1-5 NA TRBV6-1 NA TGTGCCAGCAGCCCACTTGGAACCCTCAATCAGCCCCAGCATTTT CASSPLGTLNQPQHF
TRBJ2-7 NA TRBV29-1 NA TGCAGCGTGGCTTCGGGCCCCGAGCAGTACTTC CSVASGPEQYF
TRBJ2-3 NA TRBV27 NA TGTGCCAGCAGTACCAGGACTGGAAAGAGAGATACGCAGTATTTT CASSTRTGKRDTQYF
TRBJ2-7 NA TRBV7-3 NA TGTGCCAGCAGCCAGGGTGCGGAGCAGTACTTC CASSQGAEQYF
TRBJ2-2 NA TRBV7-9 NA TGTGCCAGCAGCTATGGGGTAGCGACTACCTCGGACACCGGGGAGCTGTTTTTT CASSYGVATTSDTGELFF
TRBJ2-1 TRBD1 TRBV9 NA TGTGCCAGCGGGACAGGGGAATTCAATGAGCAGTTCTTC CASGTGEFNEQFF
TRBJ1-3 NA TRBV18 NA TGTGCCAGCTCACCACCGAGGGATGGAAACACCATATATTTT CASSPPRDGNTIYF
TRBJ1-1 TRBD1 TRBV5-6 NA TGTGCCAGCAGCCCGGACAGGGGGAACACTGAAGCTTTCTTT CASSPDRGNTEAFF
TRBJ1-1 NA TRBV5-6 NA TGTGCCAGCAGCTTCGGGAGGGACCTGGGGGTGAACACTGAAGCTTTCTTT CASSFGRDLGVNTEAFF
TRBJ1-2 NA TRBV27 NA TGTGCCAGCAGTCCTGGGTCCGACTATGGCTACACCTTC CASSPGSDYGYTF
TRBJ1-3 NA TRBV7-6 NA TGTGCCAGCAGAACCGGGACGGGAAACACCATATATTTT CASRTGTGNTIYF
TRBJ2-5 NA TRBV7-9 NA TGTGCCAGCAGCTTCCCGGCAGGGAGAACCCAAGAGACCCAGTACTTC CASSFPAGRTQETQYF
TRBJ2-3 NA TRBV7-9 NA TGTGCCAGCAGCTCGGACAGACAGTTCACAGATACGCAGTATTTT CASSSDRQFTDTQYF
TRBJ2-7 TRBD2 TRBV25-1 NA TGTGCCAGCAGCGCCACTAGCGGGAGGAATGAGCAGTACTTC CASSATSGRNEQYF
TRBJ1-5 NA TRBV9 NA TGTGCCAGCAGCCATTCTGGACATATGAATCAGCCCCAGCATTTT CASSHSGHMNQPQHF
TRBJ2-1 TRBD2 TRBV27 NA TGTGCCAGCAGTTTTCCCGGGAGGGTCTACAATGAGCAGTTCTTC CASSFPGRVYNEQFF
TRBJ1-1 NA TRBV6-6 NA TGTGCCAGCAGTTATCTCTTAGATAACACTGAAGCTTTCTTT CASSYLLDNTEAFF
TRBJ2-3 TRBD2 TRBV7-8 NA TGTGCCAGCAGCAGGAGACCTAGCGGGATTACAGATACGCAGTATTTT CASSRRPSGITDTQYF
TRBJ1-1 NA TRBV5-1 medium-sized TGCGCCAGCAGCTTGTGGGGAAGCAACACTGAAGCTTTCTTT CASSLWGSNTEAFF
TRBJ1-1 NA TRBV29-1 NA TGCAGCGTCGTCAGGGGATTGAACACTGAAGCTTTCTTT CSVVRGLNTEAFF
TRBJ2-2 NA TRBV27 NA TGTGCCAGCAGTTTATCGATAGGACTAACGAACACCGGGGAGCTGTTTTTT CASSLSIGLTNTGELFF